This passage covers 23 T cell receptor beta chains from one sample sequenced in a study of T cells in Graves' hyperthyroidism and ophthalmopathy. The investigators amplified TCR beta CDR3 regions from RNA transcripts. HTBI primers were the set used in a first-round RT-PCR of the TCR CDR3. TCRdb redid the calling of the multiplex PCR reads with MiXCR, one entry per CDR3 protein. The sample has over 550,000 distinct CDR3 sequences, 16% seen once. Input material: blood. All receptors derive from a woman in her late teens or twenties with Graves' hyperthyroidism.

This chain connects TRBV15 to TRBJ1-5, with D maybe TRBD1 (6 bases). Trimming removed 6 bases from V and 4 bases from J, with 7 bases in between. Germline V gene lookup returns CDR1 LNHNV and CDR2 YYDKDF (reference sequence). This CDR3 has 12 amino acids. CDR3 in DNA: TGTGCCACCAGACAGGGTAATCAGCCCCAGCATTTT. It codes for CATRQGNQPQHF.

This clonotype was counted between two and nine times. V gene TRBV20-1 combines with J gene TRBJ2-3, with TRBD2 identical over 8 bases. The CDR3 spans 14 residues. Trimming took 8 bases from V and 4 from J; bases not matched to a gene: 11. Germline V gene lookup returns CDR1 DFQATT and CDR2 SNEGSKA (reference sequence). This chain's CDR3 is CSLPGLGPADTQYF. The CDR3 DNA reads as TGCAGTCTTCCGGGACTAGGCCCGGCAGATACGCAGTATTTT.

J is TRBJ2-3 and V is TRBV30, with unresolved D. This CDR3 region has 14 residues. V was cut by 4 bases and J by 0 bases, with 11 bases left in between. Germline CDR1 GTSNPN, CDR2 SVGIG (reference sequence). CDR3 region: CAWTQVSSTDTQYF. The CDR3 DNA reads TGTGCCTGGACCCAGGTGTCTAGCACAGATACGCAGTATTTT.

This clonotype has at least ten counts. The gene calls are TRBV20-1 and TRBJ2-1; TRBD2 matches at 11 bases. This CDR3 is built from 14 residues. Looked up from germline, CDR1 is DFQATT and CDR2 is SNEGSKA (reference sequence). J gave up 6 bases and V 2 bases, and 3 bases lay outside the gene matches. The DNA for the CDR3 is TGCAGTGCTAGATCGGGACTAGCGGTCAATGAGCAGTTCTTC. Translation gives CSARSGLAVNEQFF.

This clonotype was detected many times. CDR3 sequence reads: CASSTLTTYEQYF. The CDR3 bases are TGTGCCAGCAGCACCCTTACGACCTACGAGCAGTACTTC. The J gene is TRBJ2-7, the V gene TRBV7-2; D remains unclear. The germline V gene has CDR1 SGHTA and CDR2 FQGNSA. Trimming pared 5 bases from V and 2 bases from J, leaving 10 bases between. CDR3 size: 13 residues.

This clonotype was seen many times. This chain links TRBV13 with TRBJ2-5; 13 nucleotides line up with TRBD2. CDR1 is PRHDT, CDR2 FYEKMQ, per germline (reference sequence). CDR3 length: 16 amino acids. The J segment lost 4 bases and the V segment lost 5 bases, leaving 7 bases of the junction unmatched. The CDR3 region is CASSPWTSGGGETQYF. In DNA form, the CDR3 reads TGTGCCAGCAGCCCCTGGACTAGCGGGGGCGGAGAGACCCAGTACTTC.

This clonotype occurred many times. The gene calls are TRBV3-1 and TRBJ1-2; no reliable D call. This CDR3 contains 14 residues. Deletions cut 3 bases from V and 9 bases from J, with 17 bases between. In germline, CDR1 is LGHDT, CDR2 YNNKEL (reference sequence). The CDR3 is CASSHAQRKESYTF. The CDR3 DNA reads as TGTGCCAGCAGCCACGCCCAACGAAAAGAAAGCTACACCTTC.

This clonotype has a count of ten or more. The gene calls are TRBV12-3 or TRBV12-4 and TRBJ1-4, with TRBD1 identical over 8 bases. The CDR3 length is 16 residues. Trimming took 5 bases from V and 0 from J; bases not matched to a gene: 5. CDR3 bases: TGTGCCAGCAGTGGGACAGGACAAGCAACTAATGAAAAACTGTTTTTT. Translating it yields CASSGTGQATNEKLFF.

This clonotype was seen a few times. The rearrangement uses TRBV2 and TRBJ1-5; maybe TRBD1 (5 bases). Germline V gene lookup returns CDR1 SNHLY and CDR2 FYNNEI. The length of the CDR3 is 13 residues. The V end lost 4 bases, the J end lost 4 bases, and 8 bases lay between the germline ends. The CDR3 loop is CASSGGANQPQHF. The CDR3 DNA sequence: TGTGCCAGCAGTGGCGGGGCGAATCAGCCCCAGCATTTT.

The chain is built from TRBV5-6 and TRBJ1-2, with D possibly matching TRBD1 (5 bases). The CDR3 sequence is 16 residues long. Trimming removed 4 bases at V and 0 bases at J, with 16 bases between. Germline-derived CDR1 and CDR2 are SGHDT and YYEEEE. CDR3 in amino acids: CASSPYHLTANYGYTF. The CDR3 DNA follows: TGTGCCAGCAGCCCCTACCACCTGACAGCTAACTATGGCTACACCTTC.

The rearrangement uses TRBV14 and TRBJ2-3; weak D call: TRBD2 (6 bases). The CDR3 runs 15 residues. Germline CDR1 is SGHDN and CDR2 is FVKESK. V dropped 4 bases and J dropped 3 bases, with 14 bases sitting between them. The CDR3 protein is CASSRSGLPTDTQYF. The CDR3 DNA sequence: TGTGCCAGCAGCCGATCGGGACTTCCGACAGATACGCAGTATTTT.

The chain recombines TRBV5-1 with TRBJ1-3; TRBD1 matches 9 bases. The V and J ends lost 3 bases and 1 base, in that order; junction bases with no gene match: 11. The CDR3 runs 18 residues. In germline, CDR1 is SGHRS, CDR2 YFSETQ. CDR3 region: CASSSRGRDRVSGNTIYF. DNA of the CDR3: TGCGCCAGCAGCTCGAGGGGCCGGGACAGGGTTTCTGGAAACACCATATATTTT.

This clonotype showed up many times. This chain links TRBV28 with TRBJ1-5; tentatively, D is TRBD1 (6 bases). Germline V lookup: CDR1 MDHEN, CDR2 SYDVKM. Trimming left V 5 bases short and J 2 bases short, with 16 bases between. This CDR3 contains 16 residues. The CDR3 coding sequence is TGTGCCAGCAGTGTTTTACAGGGAACGGGCAATCAGCCCCAGCATTTT. It translates to CASSVLQGTGNQPQHF.

This clonotype was counted between two and nine times. The rearrangement uses TRBV7-6 and TRBJ1-2; 8 bases are shared with TRBD1. Germline V CDR1 and CDR2: SGHVS, FNYEAQ. V lost 4 bases, J lost 7 bases, and 11 bases stayed unmatched. The CDR3 sequence is 15 residues long. CDR3 bases: TGTGCCAGCAGCTCCATAACAGGGGGAACTTTTGGCTACACCTTC. Translation gives CASSSITGGTFGYTF.

This clonotype appeared many times. The chain has TRBV10-3 and TRBJ2-5; 11 nucleotides align to TRBD2. The CDR3 consists of 14 residues. The V and J ends lost 10 bases and 5 bases, in that order; junction bases with no gene match: 9. Germline CDR1 reads ENHRY; CDR2 reads SYGVKD. The CDR3 loop is CATVAGGPSETQYF. The CDR3 region has the DNA TGTGCCACTGTAGCGGGAGGGCCCTCGGAGACCCAGTACTTC.

CDR3 bases: TGTGCCAGCAGTTCTCCTGGGGCCCAGTACTTC. The encoded protein is CASSSPGAQYF. The V call is TRBV6-1, the J call TRBJ2-5; D is ambiguous. The germline CDR1 and CDR2 sequences are MNHNS and SASEGT. CDR3 length: 11 residues. V was shortened by 5 bases and J by 9 bases, with 10 bases between the two germline ends.

This clonotype was seen ten or more times. The CDR3 spells CASSLWGSGKSSYEQYF. Written as DNA, the CDR3 is TGTGCCAGCAGTTTATGGGGTAGCGGGAAGAGCTCCTACGAGCAGTACTTC. The gene calls are TRBV27 and TRBJ2-7; 8 positions match TRBD2. Losses at the gene ends were 1 base for V and 0 bases for J; bases not matched to a gene: 8. This CDR3 is built from 17 residues. The germline CDR1 and CDR2 sequences are MNHEY and SMNVEV (reference sequence).

This clonotype has at least ten counts. The rearrangement joins TRBV3-1 to TRBJ1-1; D unresolved. Per germline, CDR1 LGHDT and CDR2 YNNKEL (reference sequence). V lost 1 base, J lost 0 bases, and 9 bases lay in between. The CDR3 runs to 15 residues. The CDR3 DNA reads TGTGCCAGCAGCCAAGCAGGACCAATGAACACTGAAGCTTTCTTT. It translates to CASSQAGPMNTEAFF.

This clonotype was detected ten times or more. The chain recombines TRBV3-1 with TRBJ2-1, with 7 bases matching TRBD2. The CDR3 totals 14 residues. V trimming: 8 bases; J trimming: 0 bases; junction bases outside the gene matches: 4. Germline V lookup: CDR1 LGHDT, CDR2 YNNKEL (reference sequence). CDR3 DNA sequence: TGTGCCAGCGAACAGCGGGGCTCCTACAATGAGCAGTTCTTC. This codes for CASEQRGSYNEQFF.

CDR3 loop: CSARAASGSGIGNEQFF. The CDR3 region has the DNA TGCAGTGCTAGGGCAGCTAGCGGGAGTGGAATTGGGAATGAGCAGTTCTTC. The J gene is TRBJ2-1, the V gene TRBV20-1; 10 nucleotides line up with TRBD2. Germline V gene sequence: CDR1 DFQATT, CDR2 SNEGSKA (reference sequence). The V segment lost 3 bases and the J segment 7 bases; nucleotides outside the gene matches: 15. The CDR3 is 17 amino acids.

This clonotype was counted between two and nine times. This rearrangement joins TRBV9 to TRBJ2-1; 7 bases fit TRBD1. The length of the CDR3 is 18 residues. J gave up 0 bases and V 4 bases, and 13 bases lay outside the gene matches. Germline values: CDR1 SGDLS, CDR2 YYNGEE. Here the CDR3 DNA reads TGTGCCAGCAGCCCCCCATCGGGCAGGGGGAGCTCCTACAATGAGCAGTTCTTC. This encodes CASSPPSGRGSSYNEQFF. The entire variable domain, with the rest obtained from reference TRBV9 and TRBJ2-1, is as follows: DSGVTQTPKHLITATGQRVTLRCSPRSGDLSVYWYQQSLDQGLQFLIQYYNGEERAKGNILERFSAQQFPDLHSELNLSSLELGDSALYFCASSPPSGRGSSYNEQFFGPGTRLTVL.

This clonotype has a count of ten or more. The V and J genes are TRBV12-3 or TRBV12-4 and TRBJ1-1; D is undetermined. CDR3 length: 13 residues. V was cut by 1 base and J by 12 bases, with 15 bases left in between. The CDR3 loop reads CASSLERVTLTFF. The CDR3 coding sequence is TGTGCCAGCAGTTTAGAACGGGTAACGTTAACTTTCTTT.

In the case of this clonotype: A clone one base away is much larger, so this may be a read error. The conserved final phenylalanine or tryptophan is absent from the CDR3, which likely points to a read error. This rearrangement joins TRBV24-1 to TRBJ1-1; tentative D call: TRBD1 (5 bases). Trimming pared 1 base from V and 3 bases from J, leaving 14 bases between. The CDR3 has 16 residues. Per germline, CDR1 KGHDR and CDR2 SFDVKD. The CDR3 protein is CATSDLAVLGDTEAFL. CDR3 nucleotides: TGTGCCACCAGTGATTTAGCAGTCCTAGGGGACACTGAAGCTTTCCTT.